The following is a TCR beta chain sequence with its context. The entry originates in a study of OX40 agonist ivuxolimab in advanced cancers. In the study overall: An anti-OX40 (CD134) antibody with agonistic activity, ivuxolimab, was administered to patients. Two cutaneous melanoma patients and one hepatocellular carcinoma patient, three in all, had partial responses.

The cohort excluded patients with autoimmune disease history or systemic immunosuppression. Sequencing used immunoSEQ multiplex PCR; TCRdb keeps in-frame clones, though not all of them. The data hold around 47,000 clones, with 75% to 85% observed a single time. Germline V lookup: CDR1 SGHRS, CDR2 YFSETQ. V lost 0 bases to trimming and J lost 4 bases, with 11 bases between them. The CDR3 sequence is 14 residues long. The starting material was CD4+ or CD8+ T cells sorted from blood, obtained in a trial of the OX40 agonist ivuxolimab. The sequence derives from an adult with an advanced solid tumor such as melanoma, head and neck, liver or kidney cancer. This rearrangement joins TRBV5-1 to TRBJ2-7, with D possibly being TRBD1 (6 bases). CDR3 in DNA: TGCGCCAGCAGCTTGGGGTCAGGGGAATACGAGCAGTACTTC. As protein: CASSLGSGEYEQYF.